This paragraph reports one T cell receptor (beta chain). Its target is unknown. Each CDR3 protein gets one entry after TCRdb re-called the 5' RACE reads with MiXCR. The sample includes around 23,000 distinct CDR3 sequences, 5% to 7% of them seen just once. V was pared by 5 bases and J by 6 bases, with 19 bases between. CDR1 DFQATT and CDR2 SNEGSKA come from the germline V gene (reference sequence). CDR3 length equals 15 residues. Time point described: sample taken at primary tumor resection. The data belong to a study of spatial heterogeneity in lung cancer. Findings of the study overall: Tracking of tumor mutation counts was seen in expanded intratumoral alpha and beta TCR counts.

The rearrangement uses TRBV20-1 and TRBJ1-4; no definite D call. The receptor was isolated from a male donor with early-stage non-small cell lung cancer. The input for sequencing was lung tumor tissue, taken at surgery. In nucleotides, the CDR3 is TGCAGTGCTCGCGGCCGTCGAGGCTGGGATGAAAAACTGTTTTTT. Its translation: CSARGRRGWDEKLFF.